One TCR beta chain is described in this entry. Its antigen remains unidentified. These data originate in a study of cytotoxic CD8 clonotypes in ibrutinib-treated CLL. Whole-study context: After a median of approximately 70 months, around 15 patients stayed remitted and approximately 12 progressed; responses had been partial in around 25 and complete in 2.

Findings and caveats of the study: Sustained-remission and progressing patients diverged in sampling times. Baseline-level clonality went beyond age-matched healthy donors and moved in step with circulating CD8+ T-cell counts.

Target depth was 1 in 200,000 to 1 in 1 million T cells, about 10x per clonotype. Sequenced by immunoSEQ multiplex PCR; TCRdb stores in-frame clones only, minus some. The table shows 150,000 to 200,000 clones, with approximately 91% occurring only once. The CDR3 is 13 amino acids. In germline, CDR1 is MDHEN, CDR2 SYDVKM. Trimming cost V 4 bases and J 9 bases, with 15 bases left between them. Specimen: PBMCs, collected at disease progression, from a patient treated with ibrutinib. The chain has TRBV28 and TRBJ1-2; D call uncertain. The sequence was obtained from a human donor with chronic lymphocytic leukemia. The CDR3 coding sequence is TGTGCCAGCAGTTACCCGTCCTATTCTAGCTACACCTTC. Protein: CASSYPSYSSYTF.